One sample yielded the 28 T cell receptor beta chains listed below, sequenced in a study of cytomegalovirus exposure and HLA in healthy donors. Use of 60 Vbeta and 13 Jbeta primers characterized the PCR. Method: immunoSEQ multiplex PCR; TCRdb's copy keeps in-frame clones and lacks some. Of some 150,000 clones listed, approximately 72% are singletons. The sample was PBMCs. The receptors were sampled from a human donor in good health.

J is TRBJ1-2 and V is TRBV7-2, with unresolved D. The CDR3 has 13 residues. Trimming cost V 1 base and J 6 bases, with 9 bases left between them. CDR1 is SGHTA and CDR2 is FQGNSA in the germline V gene. CDR3 DNA: TGTGCCAGCAGCTTAGAAACATTTGATGGCTACACCTTC. This translates into CASSLETFDGYTF. The variable domain in full, completed from reference TRBV7-2 and TRBJ1-2, reads GAGVSQSPSNKVTEKGKDVELRCDPISGHTALYWYRQSLGQGLEFLIYFQGNSAPDKSGLPSDRFSAERTGGSVSTLTIQRTQQEDSAVYLCASSLETFDGYTFGSGTRLTVV.

The genes are TRBV28 and TRBJ2-7; tentative D call: TRBD1 (5 bases). CDR3 length equals 12 residues. CDR1 is MDHEN and CDR2 is SYDVKM in the germline V gene. The V gene lost 1 base and the J gene lost 6 bases, with 7 bases spanning the gap. CDR3 bases: TGTGCCAGCAGTTTATCCCAGGGCGAGCAGTACTTC. Translated: CASSLSQGEQYF.

V and J are TRBV5-1 and TRBJ1-2; 8 bases are shared with TRBD1. Unmatched junction bases numbered 7, after V lost 4 bases and J lost 8 bases. The CDR3 sequence is 13 residues long. Germline CDR1 SGHRS, CDR2 YFSETQ. CDR3 nucleotide sequence: TGCGCCAGCAGCGAGGGACAGGTGGGGGGCTACACCTTC. This sequence encodes CASSEGQVGGYTF.

This clone occurred once. The DNA for the CDR3 is TGTGCCAGCAGCTTAGGAGGGGGCGGGAACACTGAAGCTTTCTTT. It is translated as CASSLGGGGNTEAFF. The rearrangement uses TRBV7-3 and TRBJ1-1; 7 bases line up with TRBD1. The V and J ends lost 2 bases and 1 base, in that order; junction bases with no gene match: 4. Germline V CDR1 and CDR2: SGHTA, FQGTGA. The CDR3 has 15 residues.

The chain recombines TRBV27 with TRBJ1-1, with D hard to call. The germline CDR1 and CDR2 sequences are MNHEY and SMNVEV (reference sequence). The ends were cut back, 5 bases at V and 1 base at J, with 5 bases in the middle. The length of the CDR3 is 12 residues. The CDR3 here is CASSNGNTEAFF. In DNA form, the CDR3 reads TGTGCCAGCAGTAACGGGAACACTGAAGCTTTCTTT.

The gene calls are TRBV5-4 and TRBJ2-2, with TRBD1 matching over 9 bases. Germline V lookup: CDR1 SGHNT, CDR2 YYREEE (reference sequence). The CDR3 spans 16 residues. Trimming cost V 3 bases and J 1 base; bases outside gene matches: 4. This CDR3 is CASSSPGQGNTGELFF. As DNA, the CDR3 is TGTGCCAGCAGCTCCCCGGGACAGGGGAACACCGGGGAGCTGTTTTTT.

In this sample, this clone turned up a few times. The genes are TRBV4-1 and TRBJ2-3; TRBD2 matches at 8 bases. The junction had 4 bases not matched to a gene; V was cut back by 1 base and J by 1 base. The germline V gene encodes CDR1 MGHRA and CDR2 YSYEKL. This CDR3 is 16 amino acids long. The DNA of the CDR3 is TGCGCCAGCAGCCAAGCTAGCGGGTTCGGCACAGATACGCAGTATTTT. The encoded protein is CASSQASGFGTDTQYF.

The gene calls are TRBV6-6 and TRBJ1-6, with TRBD1 identical over 9 bases. Trimming took 11 bases from V and 6 from J; bases not matched to a gene: 8. Germline V gene data show CDR1 as MNHNY and CDR2 as SVGAGI (reference sequence). The CDR3 runs to 14 residues. This chain's CDR3 is CAALQGAGNSPLHF. CDR3 sequence (DNA): TGTGCCGCCTTACAGGGGGCAGGTAATTCACCCCTCCACTTT.

V gene TRBV11-2 combines with J gene TRBJ2-1; D might be TRBD2 (6 bases). The germline V gene encodes CDR1 SGHAT and CDR2 FQNNGV. Trimming took 2 bases from V and 6 from J, leaving 8 bases between them. CDR3 length equals 13 residues. The CDR3 nucleotides are TGTGCCAGCAGCTTAAACGGGGGCAATGAGCAGTTCTTC. It specifies CASSLNGGNEQFF. The variable domain in full, with the rest retrieved from reference TRBV11-2 and TRBJ2-1, is EAGVAQSPRYKIIEKRQSVAFWCNPISGHATLYWYQQILGQGPKLLIQFQNNGVVDDSQLPKDRFSAERLKGVDSTLKIQPAKLEDSAVYLCASSLNGGNEQFFGPGTRLTVL.

The chain recombines TRBV7-2 with TRBJ2-5, with D perhaps TRBD2 (5 bases). The CDR3 runs 14 residues. Trimming removed 1 base at V and 5 bases at J, with 11 bases between. The germline gives CDR1 SGHTA, CDR2 FQGNSA. As DNA, the CDR3 is TGTGCCAGCAGCTTAGGCGCGGGTAGGGAGACCCAGTACTTC. Protein: CASSLGAGRETQYF.

The gene calls are TRBV11-2 and TRBJ2-6; D gene unclear. The germline V and J ends were trimmed by 0 bases and 0 bases, with 9 bases remaining between them. Germline CDR1 SGHAT, CDR2 FQNNGV. This CDR3 is built from 17 residues. The CDR3 bases are TGTGCCAGCAGCTTAGATGGCAGATTCTCTGGGGCCAACGTCCTGACTTTC. This codes for CASSLDGRFSGANVLTF.

The rearrangement uses TRBV10-1 and TRBJ1-5; tentatively, D is TRBD1 (5 bases). The V gene's germline CDR1 is WNHNN and CDR2 SYGVQD (reference sequence). Trimming took 7 bases from V and 1 from J, leaving 14 bases between them. This CDR3 region has 15 residues. The CDR3, as DNA: TGCGCCAGCAACCGGATAGGGGCGAGCAATCAGCCCCAGCATTTT. Translated: CASNRIGASNQPQHF.

The chain has TRBV19 and TRBJ1-2; D unclear. The CDR3 runs 13 residues. Trimming shortened V by 5 bases and J by 1 base, and 8 bases separated the two germline ends. In germline, CDR1 is LNHDA, CDR2 SQIVND (reference sequence). The CDR3 here is CASSPGFNYGYTF. The CDR3, as DNA: TGTGCCAGTAGTCCGGGTTTTAACTATGGCTACACCTTC.

The rearrangement uses TRBV4-1 and TRBJ2-1; TRBD1 is a possible D gene (6 bases). CDR3 length: 16 residues. Trimming took 2 bases from V and 8 from J, leaving 19 bases between them. Germline assignment: CDR1 MGHRA and CDR2 YSYEKL. This CDR3 is CASSQIGTPTRDEQFF. DNA of the CDR3: TGCGCCAGCAGCCAAATCGGGACACCGACACGGGATGAGCAGTTCTTC.

The chain recombines TRBV28 with TRBJ2-1, with TRBD1 identical over 10 bases. The CDR3 totals 14 residues. The germline V gene encodes CDR1 MDHEN and CDR2 SYDVKM. Trimming removed 2 bases from V and 8 bases from J; junction bases left unmatched: 3. In DNA form, the CDR3 reads TGTGCCAGCAGTTTAAGGACAGGGGGATATGAGCAGTTCTTC. The encoded protein is CASSLRTGGYEQFF.

V and J are TRBV2 and TRBJ2-5; 7 positions match TRBD1. V was clipped by 6 bases and J by 5 bases; unmatched bases: 3. The CDR3 extends over 12 amino acids. Per the germline V gene, CDR1 is SNHLY and CDR2 is FYNNEI. The CDR3 sequence: CASRTGQETQYF. The CDR3 coding sequence is TGTGCCAGCAGGACAGGGCAGGAGACCCAGTACTTC.

There are a few counts of this clone. V usage is TRBV18 and J usage is TRBJ1-1, with 8 bases lining up with TRBD1. Germline CDR1 is KGHSH and CDR2 is LQKENI. The CDR3 is 15 residues long. With V trimmed by 3 bases and J by 1 base, 4 bases remained unmatched. CDR3 in DNA: TGTGCCAGCTCACCGCGACAGGGGCCGAACACTGAAGCTTTCTTT. Translated, it gives CASSPRQGPNTEAFF. The variable domain in full, with the rest retrieved from reference TRBV18 and TRBJ1-1, is NAGVMQNPRHLVRRRGQEARLRCSPMKGHSHVYWYRQLPEEGLKFMVYLQKENIIDESGMPKERFSAEFPKEGPSILRIQQVVRGDSAAYFCASSPRQGPNTEAFFGQGTRLTVV.

The CDR3 nucleotides are TGCGCCAGCAGCCAAGACAGGGGGGACTATGGCTACACCTTC. As protein: CASSQDRGDYGYTF. The chain couples TRBV4-1 to TRBJ1-2; 7 bases map to TRBD1. This CDR3 has 14 residues. Trimming at V came to 0 bases and at J to 3 bases, leaving 1 base not matched to a gene. CDR1 and CDR2 from the germline V gene are MGHRA and YSYEKL.

CDR3 sequence (DNA): TGTGCCACCAGCGCTCCTGACAGGGGCGGACGGAATGAGCAGTTCTTC. It encodes CATSAPDRGGRNEQFF. V is TRBV15 and J is TRBJ2-1; 8 bases agree with TRBD1. The germline V gene encodes CDR1 LNHNV and CDR2 YYDKDF (reference sequence). V trimming: 5 bases; J trimming: 7 bases; junction bases outside the gene matches: 13. The CDR3 runs 16 residues. Filled out from reference TRBV15 and TRBJ2-1, the complete variable domain reads DAMVIQNPRYQVTQFGKPVTLSCSQTLNHNVMYWYQQKSSQAPKLLFHYYDKDFNNEADTPDNFQSRRPNTSFCFLDIRSPGLGDTAMYLCATSAPDRGGRNEQFFGPGTRLTVL.

The chain employs TRBV27 and TRBJ2-2; D gene unclear. Germline CDR1 reads MNHEY; CDR2 reads SMNVEV (reference sequence). The CDR3 has 16 residues. The V gene lost 2 bases and the J gene lost 2 bases, with 12 bases spanning the gap. In DNA form, the CDR3 reads TGTGCCAGCAGTTTAACCGACTCAATAAACACCGGGGAGCTGTTTTTT. It translates to CASSLTDSINTGELFF.

This clone appeared a few times. The chain joins TRBV7-2 to TRBJ2-7; 8 nucleotides agree with TRBD1. J gave up 5 bases and V 1 base, and 7 bases lay outside the gene matches. Germline CDR1 SGHTA, CDR2 FQGNSA. The CDR3 runs to 15 residues. CDR3 region: CASSLGTGYGDEQYF. The CDR3 DNA reads as TGTGCCAGCAGCTTAGGGACAGGGTACGGAGACGAGCAGTACTTC. Based on the CDR3 plus reference TRBV7-2 and TRBJ2-7, the full variable domain is GAGVSQSPSNKVTEKGKDVELRCDPISGHTALYWYRQSLGQGLEFLIYFQGNSAPDKSGLPSDRFSAERTGGSVSTLTIQRTQQEDSAVYLCASSLGTGYGDEQYFGPGTRLTVT.

The rearrangement links TRBV2 to TRBJ2-6; TRBD2 agrees at 10 bases. The CDR3 is made up of 18 amino acids. Germline trimming cut 6 bases from V and 0 bases from J; bases unmatched to any gene: 8. From germline, CDR1 is SNHLY and CDR2 FYNNEI. Here the CDR3 reads CASSDELAGHSGANVLTF. The CDR3 nucleotides are TGTGCCAGCAGCGACGAACTAGCGGGGCACTCTGGGGCCAACGTCCTGACTTTC.

The rearrangement links TRBV2 to TRBJ1-6, with 9 bases identical to TRBD1. The CDR3 totals 13 residues. The germline CDR1 and CDR2 sequences are SNHLY and FYNNEI. Trimming removed 6 bases from V and 9 bases from J; junction bases left unmatched: 3. CDR3 sequence reads: CASSGQGSSPLHF. In nucleotides, the CDR3 is TGTGCCAGCAGCGGACAGGGGAGTTCACCCCTCCACTTT.

This clone occurred once. The rearrangement links TRBV28 to TRBJ2-1; D might be TRBD2 (6 bases). Trimming stripped 11 bases from V and 1 base from J, with 12 bases between. The length of the CDR3 is 13 residues. Per germline, CDR1 MDHEN and CDR2 SYDVKM. The CDR3 DNA reads as TGTGCCGCACACGGGGGTTCCTACAATGAGCAGTTCTTC. Translated, it gives CAAHGGSYNEQFF.

The chain couples TRBV4-3 to TRBJ1-4, with D unclear. Trimming left V 3 bases short and J 6 bases short, with 11 bases between. CDR3 length: 14 amino acids. CDR1 is LGHNA and CDR2 is YSLEER in the germline V gene. The CDR3 here is CASSQRGGYEKLFF. The DNA of the CDR3 is TGCGCCAGCAGCCAGAGAGGCGGCTATGAAAAACTGTTTTTT.

The V and J genes are TRBV7-6 and TRBJ1-1; TRBD1 aligns across 9 bases. The CDR3 has 17 residues. V lost 4 bases, J lost 1 base, and 10 bases stayed unmatched. From germline, CDR1 is SGHVS and CDR2 FNYEAQ. As DNA, the CDR3 is TGTGCCAGCAGCTCAAACATTCCGGGACAGGGGAACACTGAAGCTTTCTTT. It specifies CASSSNIPGQGNTEAFF.

This CDR3 is CATGRSGSSYNEQFF. The DNA for the CDR3 is TGTGCGACCGGGCGGTCCGGGAGCTCCTACAATGAGCAGTTCTTC. V usage is TRBV5-4 and J usage is TRBJ2-1; D is perhaps TRBD2 (6 bases). Germline V gene lookup returns CDR1 SGHNT and CDR2 YYREEE (reference sequence). This CDR3 contains 15 residues.

This sequence joins TRBV2 and TRBJ2-3; tentative D call: TRBD1 (6 bases). This CDR3 has 14 amino acids. The germline V gene encodes CDR1 SNHLY and CDR2 FYNNEI. The V gene lost 7 bases and the J gene lost 1 base, with 12 bases spanning the gap. The CDR3 DNA follows: TGTGCCAGCAATGGTGGGGGCCGCACAGATACGCAGTATTTT. This gives the protein CASNGGGRTDTQYF.